This entry is about one T cell receptor beta chain. This specimen comes from a study of cytomegalovirus exposure and HLA in healthy donors. Losses at the gene ends were 6 bases for V and 0 bases for J; bases not matched to a gene: 5. The length of the CDR3 is 15 residues. CDR1 MDHEN and CDR2 SYDVKM come from the germline V gene. Primers included in the PCR were 60 Vbeta and 13 Jbeta primers. TCRdb keeps only in-frame clones here, not all; method: immunoSEQ multiplex PCR. Of some 140,000 clones listed, roughly three quarters are singletons. This chain connects TRBV28 to TRBJ2-3; TRBD2 matches 8 bases. The clonotype comes from a man aged 25 to 45 in good health and CMV-seronegative. Sample: PBMCs. CDR3 residues: CASRVASGSTDTQYF. CDR3 DNA: TGTGCCAGCAGGGTGGCTAGCGGGAGCACAGATACGCAGTATTTT.